The rows below give T cell receptor beta chains drawn from one sample of a study. TCRdb re-called the 5' RACE reads through MiXCR, storing one row per CDR3 protein. The table has more than 55,000 distinct CDR3 sequences, about 26% seen once. The material sequenced was tumor-infiltrating Tregs sorted from the breast tumor. Receptors were obtained from a female donor with breast cancer. Both conserved end residues are part of each CDR3. The D gene is left open where the match is weak. Part of the rows lack a size; the others show once, few, many or a class for expanded clones.

J gene	D gene	V gene	clone size	CDR3 protein	CDR3 DNA
TRBJ2-3	-	TRBV6-1	few	CASRGLPPSTDTQYF	TGTGCCAGCAGAGGACTACCCCCTAGCACAGATACGCAGTATTTT
TRBJ2-3	TRBD1	TRBV5-1	-	CASSPGQRMDTQYF	TGCGCCAGCAGCCCGGGACAGCGAATGGATACGCAGTATTTT
TRBJ2-2	TRBD1	TRBV24-1	-	CATDGTGNTGELFF	TGTGCCACCGATGGGACAGGGAACACCGGGGAGCTGTTTTTT
TRBJ1-1	-	TRBV7-2	once	CASGLEQLGTEAFF	TGTGCCAGCGGCTTAGAGCAGCTGGGCACTGAAGCTTTCTTT
TRBJ1-4	-	TRBV7-3	-	CASTVNRGTNEKLFF	TGTGCCAGCACTGTAAACCGAGGGACTAATGAAAAACTGTTTTTT
TRBJ2-2	-	TRBV4-3	many	CASSQAAGTPRTGELFF	TGCGCCAGCAGCCAAGCCGCCGGGACGCCACGCACCGGGGAGCTGTTTTTT
TRBJ1-1	TRBD1	TRBV6-2/TRBV6-3	few	CASSRQGIEAFF	TGTGCCAGCAGTCGACAGGGGATTGAAGCTTTCTTT
TRBJ2-3	TRBD1	TRBV6-5	few	CASSYAGQGSDTQYF	TGTGCCAGCAGTTACGCGGGACAGGGTTCAGATACGCAGTATTTT
TRBJ2-5	-	TRBV7-9	many	CASRIIGGETQYF	TGTGCCAGCAGAATAATAGGGGGAGAGACCCAGTACTTC
TRBJ1-1	-	TRBV4-3	many	CASSQDIGGTEAFF	TGCGCCAGCAGCCAAGATATAGGGGGCACTGAAGCTTTCTTT
TRBJ1-2	-	TRBV6-6	few	CASRGGSSYVYGYTF	TGTGCCAGCAGGGGAGGGAGCTCCTACGTCTATGGCTACACCTTC
TRBJ2-5	-	TRBV10-3	few	CAISVQATYQETQYF	TGTGCCATCAGTGTGCAGGCTACGTACCAAGAGACCCAGTACTTC
TRBJ2-5	TRBD1	TRBV5-1	-	CASSSQGVMETQYF	TGCGCCAGCAGCTCACAGGGGGTTATGGAGACCCAGTACTTC
TRBJ2-3	TRBD2	TRBV5-1	few	CASSSGTSGRAGDTQYF	TGCGCCAGCAGCTCCGGGACTAGCGGGAGGGCCGGTGATACGCAGTATTTT
TRBJ2-7	-	TRBV20-1	-	CSARTRVTEQYF	TGCAGTGCTAGAACAAGAGTCACCGAGCAGTACTTC
TRBJ1-3	TRBD1	TRBV28	few	CASSLGTGGSNTIYF	TGTGCCAGCAGTTTAGGGACAGGGGGTAGTAACACCATATATTTT
TRBJ2-1	-	TRBV5-1	many	CASSWDRHNEQFF	TGCGCCAGCAGCTGGGACCGTCACAATGAGCAGTTCTTC
TRBJ2-1	TRBD2	TRBV6-5	many	CASRSTLAAYNEQFF	TGTGCCAGCAGATCAACACTAGCGGCCTACAATGAGCAGTTCTTC
TRBJ2-3	TRBD1	TRBV6-2/TRBV6-3	-	CASSYTIRGPDPTQYF	TGTGCCAGCAGTTACACGATCAGGGGGCCGGATCCCACGCAGTATTTT
TRBJ2-4	-	TRBV7-2	-	CASSPRPSELAKNIQYF	TGTGCCAGCAGCCCCCGACCTAGCGAACTAGCCAAAAACATTCAGTACTTC
TRBJ2-3	TRBD1	TRBV15	few	CATSRGTAIHPRGYF	TGTGCCACCAGCAGGGGGACAGCTATACACCCACGGGGGTATTTT
TRBJ2-5	-	TRBV20-1	few	CSARFVRGGQETQYF	TGCAGTGCTAGATTCGTTCGTGGGGGCCAAGAGACCCAGTACTTC
TRBJ2-7	TRBD2	TRBV2	-	CASNAGGPYEQYF	TGTGCCAGCAACGCGGGAGGACCCTACGAGCAGTACTTC
TRBJ1-6	TRBD1	TRBV7-8	-	CASSFIGTGDSPLHF	TGTGCCAGCAGCTTCATCGGGACAGGGGATTCACCCCTCCACTTT
TRBJ2-3	-	TRBV7-3	many	CASSRRAHTDTQYF	TGTGCCAGCAGCCGACGGGCCCACACAGATACGCAGTATTTT
TRBJ2-3	TRBD2	TRBV7-9	few	CASSLEGTSGRTDTQYF	TGTGCCAGCAGCTTAGAGGGGACTAGCGGGAGAACAGATACGCAGTATTTT
TRBJ1-1	TRBD1	TRBV6-5	many	CASRQGSTEAFF	TGTGCCAGCAGACAGGGGAGCACTGAAGCTTTCTTT
TRBJ1-5	TRBD1	TRBV18	-	CASSPADREQPQHF	TGTGCCAGCTCACCAGCGGACAGGGAACAGCCCCAGCATTTT
TRBJ1-5	-	TRBV6-2/TRBV6-3	medium-sized	CASSPQGGQPQHF	TGTGCCAGCAGTCCACAGGGCGGGCAGCCCCAGCATTTT
TRBJ1-2	-	TRBV10-1	-	CASSESGASGHTF	TGCGCCAGCAGTGAATCAGGGGCGAGTGGCCACACCTTC
TRBJ2-7	-	TRBV13	few	CASSSTGSYEQYF	TGTGCCAGCAGCTCTACAGGGTCCTACGAGCAGTACTTC
TRBJ2-1	TRBD2	TRBV6-2/TRBV6-3	few	CASRNGRGYNEQFF	TGTGCCAGCAGAAACGGGAGGGGGTACAATGAGCAGTTCTTC
TRBJ2-5	-	TRBV5-1	-	CASSLAVPQETQYF	TGCGCCAGCAGCTTAGCAGTTCCACAAGAGACCCAGTACTTC
TRBJ2-1	TRBD1	TRBV7-2	-	CASRKTGTDYNEQFF	TGTGCCAGCAGAAAGACCGGGACAGACTACAATGAGCAGTTCTTC
TRBJ2-5	TRBD1	TRBV6-5	few	CASKDRAQETQYF	TGTGCCAGCAAGGACAGGGCCCAAGAGACCCAGTACTTC
TRBJ2-5	-	TRBV5-6	-	CASSSGTREETQYF	TGTGCCAGCAGCTCCGGGACCCGAGAAGAGACCCAGTACTTC
TRBJ2-3	-	TRBV20-1	many	CSASAAVSSTDTQYF	TGCAGTGCTAGCGCCGCGGTGTCTAGCACAGATACGCAGTATTTT
TRBJ1-1	-	TRBV27	many	CASRQGLGSTEAFF	TGTGCCAGCAGGCAGGGGCTCGGTAGCACTGAAGCTTTCTTT
TRBJ2-7	-	TRBV27	-	CASSFGEGRGEQYF	TGTGCCAGCAGTTTCGGTGAAGGAAGAGGCGAGCAGTACTTC
TRBJ2-1	-	TRBV15	many	CATSRDRVGDEQFF	TGTGCCACCAGCAGAGACAGGGTCGGGGATGAGCAGTTCTTC
TRBJ1-5	-	TRBV7-2	-	CASRRDIDQPQHF	TGTGCCAGCAGGCGGGATATCGATCAGCCCCAGCATTTT
TRBJ2-1	TRBD1	TRBV5-1	-	CASSFDRGLVDEQFF	TGCGCCAGCAGCTTCGACAGGGGGCTGGTTGATGAGCAGTTCTTC
TRBJ2-3	-	TRBV7-3	once	CASSSTRTDTQYF	TGTGCCAGCAGTTCCACCCGAACCGATACGCAGTATTTT
TRBJ1-2	-	TRBV19	few	CASTPPRDGYGYTF	TGTGCCAGTACCCCCCCGAGGGACGGCTATGGCTACACCTTC
TRBJ2-1	-	TRBV2	-	CASDSNEQFF	TGTGCCAGCGACTCCAATGAGCAGTTCTTC
TRBJ2-1	-	TRBV6-2/TRBV6-3	few	CASSYPGTKQFF	TGTGCCAGCAGTTACCCCGGAACAAAGCAGTTCTTC
TRBJ1-6	TRBD1	TRBV20-1	-	CSASIAGGSYNSPLHF	TGCAGTGCTAGTATAGCAGGGGGTTCCTATAATTCACCCCTCCACTTT
TRBJ1-6	TRBD1	TRBV4-2	many	CASSPSWDSFNSPLHF	TGTGCCAGCAGCCCCAGTTGGGACAGCTTTAATTCACCCCTCCACTTT
TRBJ1-1	-	TRBV12-3/TRBV12-4	-	CASSLSTGMNTEAFF	TGTGCCAGCAGTTTGTCGACGGGCATGAACACTGAAGCTTTCTTT
TRBJ1-1	-	TRBV5-1	few	CASSWEIQSTEAFF	TGCGCCAGCAGCTGGGAAATACAGAGCACTGAAGCTTTCTTT